This TCR beta chain was found in a study of early T cells in non-severe SARS-CoV-2 infection. For the study at large: Unpaired chains resulted from sequencing bulk RNA of unsorted whole blood. General study points: Matching against VDJdb likely underestimated virus-specific expansions, favoring anti-spike CD8.

Trimming removed 4 bases at V and 4 bases at J, with 11 bases between. The CDR3 contains 12 residues. CDR1 is SQVTM and CDR2 is ANQGSEA in the germline V gene. Unique molecular identifiers were affixed to single, distinct cDNA molecules. MiXCR was run by TCRdb on the 5' RACE reads, yielding one entry per CDR3 protein. This table holds 84,000 or so distinct CDR3 sequences, 9.5% to 13% found once. For this clonotype: Its target is not known.

This clonotype was obtained from an adult who was a healthcare worker with PCR-confirmed SARS-CoV-2 infection or an uninfected control (not recorded which). J is TRBJ2-7 and V is TRBV29-1, with D perhaps matching TRBD1 (5 bases). Input material: whole blood. CDR3 sequence: CSVASGMYEQYF. CDR3 nucleotides: TGCAGCGTTGCTTCAGGGATGTACGAGCAGTACTTC.